A single TCR beta chain is shown here with its context. These data are taken from a study of T cell changes during pregnancy in multiple sclerosis. Germline V gene sequence: CDR1 LGHNA, CDR2 YNFKEQ. CDR3 length: 15 residues. The V and J ends lost 4 bases and 3 bases, in that order; junction bases with no gene match: 5. This table comes from immunoSEQ multiplex PCR, and its TCRdb copy is limited to in-frame clones, with some not included. The sample holds about 36,000 clones, 92% seen once. This clonotype was obtained from a female donor with multiple sclerosis, enrolled in a pregnancy study. The chain combines TRBV4-2 with TRBJ1-2; 10 nucleotides agree with TRBD1. The input for sequencing was CD4+ T cells from peripheral blood mononuclear cells, taken after pregnancy. The CDR3, as DNA: TGTGCCAGCAGCCGACGACAGGGGGCGGACTATGGCTACACCTTC. It codes for CASSRRQGADYGYTF.